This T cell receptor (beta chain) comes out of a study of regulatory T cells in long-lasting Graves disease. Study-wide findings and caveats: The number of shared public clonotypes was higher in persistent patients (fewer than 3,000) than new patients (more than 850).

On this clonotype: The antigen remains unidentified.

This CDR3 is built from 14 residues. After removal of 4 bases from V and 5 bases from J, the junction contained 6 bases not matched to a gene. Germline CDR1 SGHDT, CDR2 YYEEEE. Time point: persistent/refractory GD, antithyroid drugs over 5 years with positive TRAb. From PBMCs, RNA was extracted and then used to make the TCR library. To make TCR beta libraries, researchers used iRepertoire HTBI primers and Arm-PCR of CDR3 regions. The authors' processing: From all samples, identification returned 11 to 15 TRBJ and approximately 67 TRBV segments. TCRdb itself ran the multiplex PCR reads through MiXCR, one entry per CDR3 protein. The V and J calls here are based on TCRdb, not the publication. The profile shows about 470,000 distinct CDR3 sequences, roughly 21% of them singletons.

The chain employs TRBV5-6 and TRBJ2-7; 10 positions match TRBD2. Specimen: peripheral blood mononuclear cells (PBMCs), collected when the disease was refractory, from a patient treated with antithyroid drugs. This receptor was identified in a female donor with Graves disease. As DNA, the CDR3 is TGTGCCAGCAGCCCGGGACTAGCGTCCCACGAGCAGTACTTC. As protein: CASSPGLASHEQYF.